This entry features one T cell receptor (beta chain) sequence. Cohorts were based on clinical histories the participants reported. The study counted Cohort 3 donors as recovered given two negative PCRs, clearance, or symptom resolution. This entry belongs to a study of blood T cell repertoires in COVID-19. Study-level background: PBMCs, B-cell-depleted T cells, or T cells were the source of the cDNA or gDNA that made up the material.

V dropped 2 bases and J dropped 3 bases, with 10 bases sitting between them. The CDR3 is made up of 15 amino acids. The germline gives CDR1 SGHNT, CDR2 YENEEA. Under the authors' procedure: Reference gene primer amplification yielded estimated nucleated cell counts. TCRdb's copy holds only in-frame clones and misses some; the assay was immunoSEQ multiplex PCR. V, J and clone size derive from that table, while D and trimming were established from the DNA sequence. The sample has about 270,000 clones, about nine tenths seen once; the top ten hold roughly 16%. This clonotype was sampled from a man between 18 and 35 years old who had recovered from COVID-19. The sequenced sample consisted of PBMCs or T cells enriched from blood (not recorded which). The chain links TRBV11-3 to TRBJ1-4; D is possibly TRBD1 (6 bases). CDR3 protein: CASSLSGGPNEKLFF. The CDR3 bases are TGTGCCAGCAGCTTAAGCGGGGGGCCTAATGAAAAACTGTTTTTT. Variable domain in full (rest from reference TRBV11-3 and TRBJ1-4): EAGVVQSPRYKIIEKKQPVAFWCNPISGHNTLYWYLQNLGQGPELLIRYENEEAVDDSQLPKDRFSAERLKGVDSTLKIQPAELGDSAVYLCASSLSGGPNEKLFFGSGTQLSVL.